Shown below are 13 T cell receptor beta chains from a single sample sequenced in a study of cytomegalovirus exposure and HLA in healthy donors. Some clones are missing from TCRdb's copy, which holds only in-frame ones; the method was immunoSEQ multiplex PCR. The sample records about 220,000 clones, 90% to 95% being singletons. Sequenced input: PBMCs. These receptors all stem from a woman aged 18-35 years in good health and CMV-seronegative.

As DNA, the CDR3 is TGTGCCAGCATTTTTGGTTCCCCGGACGGGGGATATGGCTACACCTTC. It specifies CASIFGSPDGGYGYTF. V and J are TRBV9 and TRBJ1-2; a possible D gene is TRBD1 (5 bases). This CDR3 contains 16 residues. Germline CDR1 and CDR2: SGDLS and YYNGEE. The germline V and J ends were trimmed by 6 bases and 5 bases, with 23 bases remaining between them. The full variable domain, completed using reference TRBV9 and TRBJ1-2, is DSGVTQTPKHLITATGQRVTLRCSPRSGDLSVYWYQQSLDQGLQFLIQYYNGEERAKGNILERFSAQQFPDLHSELNLSSLELGDSALYFCASIFGSPDGGYGYTFGSGTRLTVV.

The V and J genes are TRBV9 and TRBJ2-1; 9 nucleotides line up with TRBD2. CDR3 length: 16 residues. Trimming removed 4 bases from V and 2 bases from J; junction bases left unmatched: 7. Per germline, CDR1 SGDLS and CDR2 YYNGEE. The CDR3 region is CASSSYSGSAYNEQFF. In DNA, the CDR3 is TGTGCCAGCAGCTCCTATAGCGGGAGCGCCTACAATGAGCAGTTCTTC.

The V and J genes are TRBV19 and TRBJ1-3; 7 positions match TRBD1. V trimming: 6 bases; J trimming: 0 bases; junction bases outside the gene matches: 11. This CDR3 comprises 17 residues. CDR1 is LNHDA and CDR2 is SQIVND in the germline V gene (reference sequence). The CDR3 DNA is TGTGCCAGTAGCTCGGAGGGACAGATCTTCTCTGGAAACACCATATATTTT. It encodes CASSSEGQIFSGNTIYF.

The CDR3 loop reads CATPGGGSYVDTEAFF. The CDR3, as DNA: TGTGCCACCCCCGGAGGGGGCTCGTACGTGGACACTGAAGCTTTCTTT. The rearrangement joins TRBV7-6 to TRBJ1-1; 7 bases agree with TRBD1. The trim removed 10 bases at V and 3 bases at J, leaving 17 bases unmatched. Germline CDR1 is SGHVS and CDR2 is FNYEAQ. The CDR3 consists of 16 residues.

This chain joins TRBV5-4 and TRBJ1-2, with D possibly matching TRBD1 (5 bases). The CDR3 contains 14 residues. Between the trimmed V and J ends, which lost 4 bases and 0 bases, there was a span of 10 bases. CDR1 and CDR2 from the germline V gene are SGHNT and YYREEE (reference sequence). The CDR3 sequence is CASSRSGTNYGYTF. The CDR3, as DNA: TGTGCCAGCAGCCGTTCAGGGACTAACTATGGCTACACCTTC.

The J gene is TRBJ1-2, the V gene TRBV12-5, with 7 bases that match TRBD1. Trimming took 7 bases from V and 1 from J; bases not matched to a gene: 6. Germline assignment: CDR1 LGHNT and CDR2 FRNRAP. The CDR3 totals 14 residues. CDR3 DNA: TGTGCTAGTGCCCCGGGACAGATTAACTATGGCTACACCTTC. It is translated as CASAPGQINYGYTF.

CDR3 sequence reads: CASSTRTGEAYGYTF. The CDR3 DNA reads TGTGCCAGCAGCACGAGGACAGGAGAGGCCTATGGCTACACCTTC. The chain uses TRBV7-2 and TRBJ1-2; 7 bases map to TRBD1. From germline, CDR1 is SGHTA and CDR2 FQGNSA. Trimming cost V 5 bases and J 4 bases; bases outside gene matches: 10. CDR3 length: 15 amino acids.

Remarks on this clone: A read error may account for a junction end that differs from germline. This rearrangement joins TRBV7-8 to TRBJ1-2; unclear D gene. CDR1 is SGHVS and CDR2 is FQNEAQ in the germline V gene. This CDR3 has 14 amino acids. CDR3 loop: CASTLEAGLGGYTF. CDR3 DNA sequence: TGTGCCAGCACCTTAGAGGCAGGTCTCGGTGGCTACACCTTC.

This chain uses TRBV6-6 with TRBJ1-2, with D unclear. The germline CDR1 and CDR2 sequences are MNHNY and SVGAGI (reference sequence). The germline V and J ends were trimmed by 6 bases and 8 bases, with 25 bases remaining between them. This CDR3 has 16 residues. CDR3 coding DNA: TGTGCCAGCAGCACTTTATTGGGCCAACCTGGTAGGGGCTACACCTTC. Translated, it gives CASSTLLGQPGRGYTF.

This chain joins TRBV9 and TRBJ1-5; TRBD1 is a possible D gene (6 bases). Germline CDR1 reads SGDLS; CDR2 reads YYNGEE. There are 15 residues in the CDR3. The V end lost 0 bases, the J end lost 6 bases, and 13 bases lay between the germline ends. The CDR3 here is CASSVGQGRGQPQHF. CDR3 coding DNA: TGTGCCAGCAGCGTAGGGCAGGGCAGGGGTCAGCCCCAGCATTTT.

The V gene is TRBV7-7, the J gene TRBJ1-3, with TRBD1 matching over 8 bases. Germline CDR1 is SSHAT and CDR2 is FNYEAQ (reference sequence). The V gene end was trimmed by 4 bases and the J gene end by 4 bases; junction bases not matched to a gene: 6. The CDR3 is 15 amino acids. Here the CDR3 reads CASSSRTGLGNTIYF. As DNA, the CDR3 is TGTGCCAGCAGCTCCCGGACAGGGTTAGGAAACACCATATATTTT.

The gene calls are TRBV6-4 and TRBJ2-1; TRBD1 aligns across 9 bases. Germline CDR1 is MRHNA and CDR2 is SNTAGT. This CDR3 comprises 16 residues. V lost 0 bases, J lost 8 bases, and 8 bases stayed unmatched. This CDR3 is CASSDSYRDRVYEQFF. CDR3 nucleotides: TGTGCCAGCAGTGACTCCTACCGGGACAGGGTATATGAGCAGTTCTTC.

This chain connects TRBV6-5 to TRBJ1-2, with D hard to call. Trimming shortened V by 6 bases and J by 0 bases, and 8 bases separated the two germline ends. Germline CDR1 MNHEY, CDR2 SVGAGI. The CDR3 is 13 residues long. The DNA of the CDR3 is TGTGCCAGCAGGGCCACAGCTAACTATGGCTACACCTTC. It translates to CASRATANYGYTF.